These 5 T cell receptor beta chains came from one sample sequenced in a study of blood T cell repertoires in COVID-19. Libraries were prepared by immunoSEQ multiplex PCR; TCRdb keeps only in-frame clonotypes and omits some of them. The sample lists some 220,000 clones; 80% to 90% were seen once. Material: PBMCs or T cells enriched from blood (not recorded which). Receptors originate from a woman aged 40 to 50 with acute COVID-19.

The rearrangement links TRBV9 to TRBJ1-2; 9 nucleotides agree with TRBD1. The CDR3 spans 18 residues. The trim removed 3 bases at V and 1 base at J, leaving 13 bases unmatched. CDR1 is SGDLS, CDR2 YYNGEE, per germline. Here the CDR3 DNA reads TGTGCCAGCAGCGGATCCGGGACAGGGCTACCAAATAACTATGGCTACACCTTC. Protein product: CASSGSGTGLPNNYGYTF.

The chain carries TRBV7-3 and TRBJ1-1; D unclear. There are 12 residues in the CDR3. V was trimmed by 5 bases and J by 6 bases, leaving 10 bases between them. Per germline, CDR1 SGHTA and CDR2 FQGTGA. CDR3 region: CASSRGGSEAFF. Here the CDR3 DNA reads TGTGCCAGCAGCCGAGGTGGGTCTGAAGCTTTCTTT. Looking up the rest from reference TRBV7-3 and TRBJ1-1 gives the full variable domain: GAGVSQTPSNKVTEKGKYVELRCDPISGHTALYWYRQSLGQGPEFLIYFQGTGAADDSGLPNDRFFAVRPEGSVSTLKIQRTERGDSAVYLCASSRGGSEAFFGQGTRLTVV.

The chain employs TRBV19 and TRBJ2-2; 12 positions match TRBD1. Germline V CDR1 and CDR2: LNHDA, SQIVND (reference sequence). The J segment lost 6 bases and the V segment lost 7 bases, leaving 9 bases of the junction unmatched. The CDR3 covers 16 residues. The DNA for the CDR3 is TGTGCCAGTACGCAGACCGGGACAGGGGGCGCCGGGGAGCTGTTTTTT. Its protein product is CASTQTGTGGAGELFF.

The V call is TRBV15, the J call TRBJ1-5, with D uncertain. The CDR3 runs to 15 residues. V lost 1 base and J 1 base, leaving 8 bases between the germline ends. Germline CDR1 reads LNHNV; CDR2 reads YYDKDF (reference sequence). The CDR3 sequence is CATSRGGVSNQPQHF. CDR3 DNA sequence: TGTGCCACCAGCAGAGGCGGGGTAAGCAATCAGCCCCAGCATTTT. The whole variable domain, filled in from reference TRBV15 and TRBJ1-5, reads DAMVIQNPRYQVTQFGKPVTLSCSQTLNHNVMYWYQQKSSQAPKLLFHYYDKDFNNEADTPDNFQSRRPNTSFCFLDIRSPGLGDTAMYLCATSRGGVSNQPQHFGDGTRLSIL.

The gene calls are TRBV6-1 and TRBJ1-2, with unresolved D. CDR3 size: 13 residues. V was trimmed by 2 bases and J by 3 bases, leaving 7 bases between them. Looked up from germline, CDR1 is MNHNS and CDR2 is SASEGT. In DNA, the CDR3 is TGTGCCAGCAGTGAAACGGGAGACTATGGCTACACCTTC. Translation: CASSETGDYGYTF.